This passage covers 9 T cell receptor beta chains from one sample sequenced in a study of post-analysis software for immune sequencing data (dated by TCRdb to 2014 to 2015). Overall study outcomes, separate from this receptor: Patients showed significantly higher frequencies than controls for a handful of TRBV segments, among them TRBV5-6, TRBV5-1 and TRBV20-1.

The library came from PCR. Reads for this sample came from an Illumina HiSeq 2500. To reduce PCR and sequencing biases, unique molecular identifiers were built into the TCR beta cDNA libraries. Starting from the raw public reads, TCRdb applied fastp trimming at Q25, assembled clones with MiXCR and retained in-frame beta chains. All rows with the same CDR3 protein become a single entry with the most common DNA and genes. Here the sample has roughly 800,000 distinct CDR3 sequences; approximately 44% occur a single time. The ten largest account for roughly 4.9% of the sample. Which antigens these TCRs recognize remains unknown. The sample taken for sequencing was blood. The receptors stem from a girl aged 10-17 years with multiple sclerosis.

This clonotype has only one observation. The V gene is TRBV29-1, the J gene TRBJ2-1, with a possible D match to TRBD1 (6 bases). The germline V gene has CDR1 SQVTM and CDR2 ANQGSEA. Between the trimmed V and J ends, which lost 4 bases and 6 bases, there was a span of 13 bases. This CDR3 has 13 residues. This CDR3 reads CSVAVGARNEQFF. The CDR3 region has the DNA TGCAGCGTTGCCGTGGGGGCCCGCAATGAGCAGTTCTTC.

This rearrangement joins TRBV9 to TRBJ1-2, with D possibly matching TRBD1 (5 bases). This CDR3 is built from 16 residues. Germline CDR1 is SGDLS and CDR2 is YYNGEE. Deletions cut 0 bases from V and 0 bases from J, with 12 bases between. CDR3: CASSVVPTASNYGYTF. In DNA form, the CDR3 reads TGTGCCAGCAGCGTAGTGCCGACAGCGTCTAACTATGGCTACACCTTC. Together with reference TRBV9 and TRBJ1-2, the CDR3 gives the full variable domain: DSGVTQTPKHLITATGQRVTLRCSPRSGDLSVYWYQQSLDQGLQFLIQYYNGEERAKGNILERFSAQQFPDLHSELNLSSLELGDSALYFCASSVVPTASNYGYTFGSGTRLTVV.

V is TRBV15 and J is TRBJ1-4; TRBD1 aligns across 8 bases. The CDR3 extends over 17 amino acids. Germline V gene lookup returns CDR1 LNHNV and CDR2 YYDKDF (reference sequence). Losses at the gene ends were 1 base for V and 4 bases for J; bases not matched to a gene: 8. The CDR3 sequence is CATSRVAGGAGNEKLFF. The DNA of the CDR3 is TGTGCCACCAGCAGAGTGGCAGGGGGCGCGGGTAATGAAAAACTGTTTTTT.

The chain recombines TRBV29-1 with TRBJ1-5; tentative D call: TRBD1 (5 bases). This CDR3 is 16 amino acids long. The ends were cut back, 2 bases at V and 0 bases at J, with 14 bases in the middle. Germline V lookup: CDR1 SQVTM, CDR2 ANQGSEA. The CDR3 bases are TGCAGCGTTGAAATTCCCGGGACGGATAGCAATCAGCCCCAGCATTTT. Translating it yields CSVEIPGTDSNQPQHF. Full variable domain (outside the CDR3, taken from reference TRBV29-1 and TRBJ1-5): SAVISQKPSRDICQRGTSLTIQCQVDSQVTMMFWYRQQPGQSLTLIATANQGSEATYESGFVIDKFPISRPNLTFSTLTVSNMSPEDSSIYLCSVEIPGTDSNQPQHFGDGTRLSIL.

The rearrangement uses TRBV7-2 and TRBJ1-1; D perhaps matches TRBD1 (5 bases). CDR1 is SGHTA and CDR2 is FQGNSA in the germline V gene. This CDR3 comprises 16 residues. V lost 1 base to trimming and J lost 3 bases, with 15 bases between them. The CDR3 nucleotides read TGTGCCAGCAGCTTAGGGGGTGGGGGGACGGACACTGAAGCTTTCTTT. The encoded protein is CASSLGGGGTDTEAFF.

The chain combines TRBV12-3 or TRBV12-4 with TRBJ2-6, with 7 nucleotides matching TRBD1. The V gene end was trimmed by 6 bases and the J gene end by 0 bases; junction bases not matched to a gene: 20. This CDR3 spans 21 amino acids. The CDR3 DNA follows: TGTGCCAGCAGGGGAATTAGATCGAGGGGGCTCCTAAGCTCTGGGGCCAACGTCCTGACTTTC. It encodes CASRGIRSRGLLSSGANVLTF.

The rearrangement joins TRBV20-1 to TRBJ2-1; TRBD2 matches 8 bases. V trimming: 6 bases; J trimming: 0 bases; junction bases outside the gene matches: 10. Germline values: CDR1 DFQATT, CDR2 SNEGSKA (reference sequence). The CDR3 has 16 amino acids. CDR3 in amino acids: CSAIVAGRGSYNEQFF. The CDR3 DNA reads TGCAGTGCAATAGTAGCGGGAAGGGGCTCCTACAATGAGCAGTTCTTC.

The CDR3 DNA reads TGTGCCAGCAGCCAGGGGCCGTTGAACTATGGCTACACCTTC. Encoded protein: CASSQGPLNYGYTF. This chain uses TRBV3-1 with TRBJ1-2, with D possibly TRBD1 on 5 matching bases. The germline V and J ends were trimmed by 3 bases and 2 bases, with 10 bases remaining between them. The CDR3 contains 14 residues. Germline V gene sequence: CDR1 LGHDT, CDR2 YNNKEL (reference sequence).

This sequence joins TRBV15 and TRBJ1-1; maybe TRBD1 (6 bases). Germline V gene lookup returns CDR1 LNHNV and CDR2 YYDKDF (reference sequence). V was clipped by 0 bases and J by 11 bases, with 19 bases between them. This CDR3 has 15 amino acids. CDR3 sequence reads: CATSRELRGALGAFF. The DNA of the CDR3 is TGTGCCACCAGCAGAGAGCTCCGGGGGGCCCTGGGGGCTTTCTTT. Based on the CDR3 plus reference TRBV15 and TRBJ1-1, the full variable domain is DAMVIQNPRYQVTQFGKPVTLSCSQTLNHNVMYWYQQKSSQAPKLLFHYYDKDFNNEADTPDNFQSRRPNTSFCFLDIRSPGLGDTAMYLCATSRELRGALGAFFGQGTRLTVV.